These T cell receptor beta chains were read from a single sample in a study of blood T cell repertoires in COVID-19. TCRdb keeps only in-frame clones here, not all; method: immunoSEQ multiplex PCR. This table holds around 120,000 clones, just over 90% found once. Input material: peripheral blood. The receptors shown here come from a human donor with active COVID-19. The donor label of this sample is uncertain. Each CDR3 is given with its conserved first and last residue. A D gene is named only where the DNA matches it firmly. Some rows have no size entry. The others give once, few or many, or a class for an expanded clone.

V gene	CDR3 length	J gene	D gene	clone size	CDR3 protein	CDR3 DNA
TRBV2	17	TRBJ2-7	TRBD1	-	CASSERGPGQGRNEQYF	TGTGCCAGCAGTGAAAGGGGGCCCGGACAGGGGCGCAACGAGCAGTACTTC
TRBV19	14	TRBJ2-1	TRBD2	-	CASTVSPGRNEQFF	TGTGCCAGTACCGTCTCGCCCGGGAGGAATGAGCAGTTCTTC
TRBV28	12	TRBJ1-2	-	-	CASSKQMRGYTF	TGTGCCAGCAGCAAACAGATGCGTGGCTACACCTTC
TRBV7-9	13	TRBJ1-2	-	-	CASSLSTGTGYTF	TGTGCCAGCAGCCTCTCAACAGGGACCGGCTACACCTTC
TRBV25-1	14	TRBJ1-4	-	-	CASSEDSPNEKLFF	TGTGCCAGCAGTGAGGACAGCCCGAATGAAAAACTGTTTTTT
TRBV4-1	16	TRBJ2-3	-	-	CASSQEQGKVVDTQYF	TGCGCCAGCAGCCAGGAACAGGGAAAGGTCGTAGATACGCAGTATTTT
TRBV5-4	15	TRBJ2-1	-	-	CASSPQGNSYNEQFF	TGTGCCAGCAGCCCCCAGGGGAATTCCTACAATGAGCAGTTCTTC
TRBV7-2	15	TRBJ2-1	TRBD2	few	CASSPGLAGGNEQFF	TGTGCCAGCAGCCCGGGACTAGCGGGGGGAAATGAGCAGTTCTTC
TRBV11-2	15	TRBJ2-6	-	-	CASSLMGGGANVLTF	TGTGCCAGCAGCCTGATGGGGGGTGGGGCCAACGTCCTGACTTTC
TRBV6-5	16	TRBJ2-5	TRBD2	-	CASSYGLSGAEETQYF	TGTGCCAGCAGTTACGGGTTAAGCGGGGCCGAGGAGACCCAGTACTTC
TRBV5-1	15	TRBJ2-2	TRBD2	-	CASSRWTSGGGELFF	TGCGCCAGCAGCCGATGGACTAGCGGGGGTGGGGAGCTGTTTTTT
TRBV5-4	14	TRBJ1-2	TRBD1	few	CASSQDRANYGYTF	TGTGCCAGCAGCCAGGACAGGGCTAACTATGGCTACACCTTC
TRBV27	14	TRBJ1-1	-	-	CASSSSWMEAGAFF	TGTGCCAGCAGCTCATCGTGGATGGAGGCGGGAGCTTTCTTT
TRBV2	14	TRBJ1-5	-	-	CASSASNSNQPQHF	TGTGCCAGCAGCGCGAGCAATAGCAATCAGCCCCAGCATTTT
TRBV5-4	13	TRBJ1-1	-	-	CASSNGQTTEAFF	TGTGCCAGCAGCAACGGACAGACCACTGAAGCTTTCTTT
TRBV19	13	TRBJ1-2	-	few	CATRDQGNYGYTF	TGTGCCACTAGAGACCAGGGAAACTATGGCTACACCTTC
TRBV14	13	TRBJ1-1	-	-	CASSAKINTEAFF	TGTGCCAGCAGCGCGAAAATTAACACTGAAGCTTTCTTT
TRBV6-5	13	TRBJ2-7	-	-	CASSYMDTYEQYF	TGTGCCAGCAGTTACATGGACACCTACGAGCAGTACTTC
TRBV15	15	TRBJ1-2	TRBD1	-	CATSSGQGRDYGYTF	TGTGCCACCAGCAGCGGACAGGGTCGGGACTATGGCTACACCTTC
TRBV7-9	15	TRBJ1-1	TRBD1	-	CASSLGTGRDTEAFF	TGTGCCAGCAGCTTAGGGACAGGGAGGGACACTGAAGCTTTCTTT
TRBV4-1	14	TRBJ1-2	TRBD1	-	CASSRGQGNYGYTF	TGCGCCAGCAGCCGCGGACAGGGGAACTATGGCTACACCTTC
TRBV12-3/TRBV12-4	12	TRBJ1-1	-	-	CASRRHSGEAFF	TGTGCCAGCAGACGACACAGCGGAGAAGCTTTCTTT
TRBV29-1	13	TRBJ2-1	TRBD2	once	CSVGLAPRNEQFF	TGCAGCGTTGGACTAGCCCCTCGAAATGAGCAGTTCTTC
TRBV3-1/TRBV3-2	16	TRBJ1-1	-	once	CASSPMGHLVNTEAFF	TGTGCCAGCAGCCCTATGGGACACTTAGTGAACACTGAAGCTTTCTTT
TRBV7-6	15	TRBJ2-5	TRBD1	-	CASSLRDRVGETQYF	TGTGCCAGCAGCCTCCGTGACAGGGTAGGCGAGACCCAGTACTTC
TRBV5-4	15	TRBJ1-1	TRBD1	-	CASRYATGSYTEAFF	TGTGCCAGCAGATACGCGACAGGGTCGTACACTGAAGCTTTCTTT
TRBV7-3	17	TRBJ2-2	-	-	CASSLTNRGLYTGELFF	TGTGCCAGCAGCTTAACGAATCGGGGATTGTACACCGGGGAGCTGTTTTTT
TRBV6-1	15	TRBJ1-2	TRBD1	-	CASSDTTGGAGGYTF	TGTGCCAGCAGTGACACAACAGGGGGCGCCGGTGGCTACACCTTC
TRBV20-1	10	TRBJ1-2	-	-	CSWGHYGYTF	TGCAGTTGGGGGCACTATGGCTACACCTTC
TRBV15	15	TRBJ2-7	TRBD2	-	CATSRESRGGYEQYF	TGTGCCACCAGCAGAGAATCACGGGGGGGCTACGAGCAGTACTTC
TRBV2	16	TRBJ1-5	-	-	CASSEGGRRDYQPQHF	TGTGCCAGCAGTGAAGGGGGTAGGAGGGACTATCAGCCCCAGCATTTT
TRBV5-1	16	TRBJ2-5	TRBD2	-	CASSSWTSGSQETQYF	TGCGCCAGCAGCTCTTGGACTAGCGGCTCTCAAGAGACCCAGTACTTC